A selection of T cell receptor beta chains follows, all from one sample in a study of blood T cell repertoires in COVID-19. Sequencing used immunoSEQ multiplex PCR; TCRdb keeps in-frame clones, though not all of them. The data hold 200,000 to 250,000 clones, with 83% observed a single time. Sequences were obtained from peripheral blood. The source is a woman aged 25 to 39 with COVID-19, enrolled during active disease. Each CDR3 is given with its conserved first and last residue. D genes are given only for firm matches. Clone size is not always given. Where it is, it says once, few, many or a class for expanded clones.

clone size | J gene | V gene | D gene | CDR3 protein | CDR3 DNA
. | TRBJ2-4 | TRBV5-1 | . | CASSLEAARNIQYF | TGCGCCAGCAGCTTGGAGGCAGCTAGAAACATTCAGTACTTC
. | TRBJ1-1 | TRBV29-1 | TRBD1 | CSVELTGVAWNTEAFF | TGCAGCGTTGAACTTACAGGGGTCGCCTGGAACACTGAAGCTTTCTTT
. | TRBJ1-2 | TRBV29-1 | . | CSVGASVYGYTF | TGCAGCGTGGGGGCTTCTGTCTATGGCTACACCTTC
. | TRBJ1-1 | TRBV3-1/TRBV3-2 | TRBD1 | CASSQDRGNTEAFF | TGTGCCAGCAGCCAGGACAGGGGGAACACTGAAGCTTTCTTT
. | TRBJ1-5 | TRBV6-6 | . | CASSALNEGGNQPQHF | TGTGCCAGCAGTGCCCTCAACGAAGGGGGCAATCAGCCCCAGCATTTT
. | TRBJ1-5 | TRBV6-5 | . | CASRMGGRDQPQHF | TGTGCCAGCAGGATGGGGGGACGGGACCAGCCCCAGCATTTT
. | TRBJ1-6 | TRBV7-8 | . | CASSLVSSRLGVNSPLHF | TGTGCCAGCAGCTTAGTCTCTAGCAGACTTGGGGTTAATTCACCCCTCCACTTT
. | TRBJ1-2 | TRBV29-1 | . | CSATGPNYGYTF | TGCAGCGCCACAGGGCCGAACTATGGCTACACCTTC
. | TRBJ1-5 | TRBV6-2/TRBV6-3 | . | CASSLRDGGYQPQHF | TGTGCCAGCAGCCTCCGGGACGGAGGGTATCAGCCCCAGCATTTT
. | TRBJ1-2 | TRBV3-1/TRBV3-2 | . | CASSQDLFLPKGRGLYGYTF | TGTGCCAGCAGCCAAGACCTATTTCTGCCTAAGGGCCGAGGGCTCTATGGCTACACCTTC
few | TRBJ2-3 | TRBV30 | . | CAWSMAVGPDTQYF | TGTGCCTGGAGTATGGCGGTGGGGCCAGATACGCAGTATTTT
. | TRBJ1-2 | TRBV5-5 | TRBD1 | CASSFTGDGDGYTF | TGTGCCAGCAGCTTCACAGGGGACGGAGATGGCTACACCTTC
. | TRBJ2-7 | TRBV10-3 | TRBD1 | CAISDPDRANEQYF | TGTGCCATCAGTGACCCGGACAGGGCCAACGAGCAGTACTTC
. | TRBJ2-2 | TRBV3-1/TRBV3-2 | . | CASSQDPSVLYTGELFF | TGTGCCAGCAGCCAAGACCCTTCAGTCCTCTACACCGGGGAGCTGTTTTTT
. | TRBJ2-7 | TRBV3-1/TRBV3-2 | . | CASSLFRGAGVPSSYEQYF | TGTGCCAGCAGCCTTTTCCGCGGCGCCGGGGTTCCCAGCTCCTACGAGCAGTACTTC
. | TRBJ2-5 | TRBV4-3 | . | CASSQEFMSRGGETQYF | TGCGCCAGCAGCCAAGAATTTATGTCGAGGGGAGGAGAGACCCAGTACTTC
. | TRBJ1-2 | TRBV7-9 | TRBD1 | CASSLGTGDHYGYTF | TGTGCCAGCAGCCTGGGGACAGGGGATCACTATGGCTACACCTTC
. | TRBJ1-2 | TRBV7-9 | . | CASSLRGNYGYTF | TGTGCCAGCAGCTTACGGGGGAACTATGGCTACACCTTC
. | TRBJ2-1 | TRBV10-3 | . | CAISGLVHNEQFF | TGTGCCATCAGTGGACTAGTCCACAATGAGCAGTTCTTC
. | TRBJ2-1 | TRBV9 | TRBD2 | CASSVGAGLEYNEQFF | TGTGCCAGCAGCGTAGGGGCGGGACTAGAGTATAATGAGCAGTTCTTC
. | TRBJ2-7 | TRBV5-4 | . | CASSLRDYEQYF | TGTGCCAGCAGCTTGAGAGACTACGAGCAGTACTTC
few | TRBJ2-7 | TRBV7-2 | . | CASSLGRGGYEQYF | TGTGCCAGCAGCTTAGGAAGAGGGGGCTACGAGCAGTACTTC
. | TRBJ2-7 | TRBV9 | TRBD1 | CASSGGQGGHEQYF | TGTGCCAGCAGCGGAGGACAGGGGGGCCACGAGCAGTACTTC
. | TRBJ2-3 | TRBV14 | . | CASSPMTRASTDTQYF | TGTGCCAGCAGCCCCATGACTAGAGCTAGCACAGATACGCAGTATTTT
. | TRBJ2-3 | TRBV6-2/TRBV6-3 | . | CASSYSISRGKNTDTQYF | TGTGCCAGCAGTTACTCGATCTCCCGGGGAAAGAACACAGATACGCAGTATTTT
. | TRBJ1-5 | TRBV5-1 | . | CASSLDSPDQPQHF | TGCGCCAGCAGCCTGGACAGTCCCGATCAGCCCCAGCATTTT
. | TRBJ1-2 | TRBV19 | . | CASSIIPVHGYTF | TGTGCCAGTAGTATTATTCCGGTACATGGCTACACCTTC
once | TRBJ2-5 | TRBV14 | TRBD1 | CASRRQGAGETQYF | TGTGCCAGCAGAAGGCAGGGGGCTGGAGAGACCCAGTACTTC
few | TRBJ2-7 | TRBV27 | TRBD1 | CASTSRTGREQYF | TGTGCCAGCACCTCTAGGACAGGGCGGGAGCAGTACTTC